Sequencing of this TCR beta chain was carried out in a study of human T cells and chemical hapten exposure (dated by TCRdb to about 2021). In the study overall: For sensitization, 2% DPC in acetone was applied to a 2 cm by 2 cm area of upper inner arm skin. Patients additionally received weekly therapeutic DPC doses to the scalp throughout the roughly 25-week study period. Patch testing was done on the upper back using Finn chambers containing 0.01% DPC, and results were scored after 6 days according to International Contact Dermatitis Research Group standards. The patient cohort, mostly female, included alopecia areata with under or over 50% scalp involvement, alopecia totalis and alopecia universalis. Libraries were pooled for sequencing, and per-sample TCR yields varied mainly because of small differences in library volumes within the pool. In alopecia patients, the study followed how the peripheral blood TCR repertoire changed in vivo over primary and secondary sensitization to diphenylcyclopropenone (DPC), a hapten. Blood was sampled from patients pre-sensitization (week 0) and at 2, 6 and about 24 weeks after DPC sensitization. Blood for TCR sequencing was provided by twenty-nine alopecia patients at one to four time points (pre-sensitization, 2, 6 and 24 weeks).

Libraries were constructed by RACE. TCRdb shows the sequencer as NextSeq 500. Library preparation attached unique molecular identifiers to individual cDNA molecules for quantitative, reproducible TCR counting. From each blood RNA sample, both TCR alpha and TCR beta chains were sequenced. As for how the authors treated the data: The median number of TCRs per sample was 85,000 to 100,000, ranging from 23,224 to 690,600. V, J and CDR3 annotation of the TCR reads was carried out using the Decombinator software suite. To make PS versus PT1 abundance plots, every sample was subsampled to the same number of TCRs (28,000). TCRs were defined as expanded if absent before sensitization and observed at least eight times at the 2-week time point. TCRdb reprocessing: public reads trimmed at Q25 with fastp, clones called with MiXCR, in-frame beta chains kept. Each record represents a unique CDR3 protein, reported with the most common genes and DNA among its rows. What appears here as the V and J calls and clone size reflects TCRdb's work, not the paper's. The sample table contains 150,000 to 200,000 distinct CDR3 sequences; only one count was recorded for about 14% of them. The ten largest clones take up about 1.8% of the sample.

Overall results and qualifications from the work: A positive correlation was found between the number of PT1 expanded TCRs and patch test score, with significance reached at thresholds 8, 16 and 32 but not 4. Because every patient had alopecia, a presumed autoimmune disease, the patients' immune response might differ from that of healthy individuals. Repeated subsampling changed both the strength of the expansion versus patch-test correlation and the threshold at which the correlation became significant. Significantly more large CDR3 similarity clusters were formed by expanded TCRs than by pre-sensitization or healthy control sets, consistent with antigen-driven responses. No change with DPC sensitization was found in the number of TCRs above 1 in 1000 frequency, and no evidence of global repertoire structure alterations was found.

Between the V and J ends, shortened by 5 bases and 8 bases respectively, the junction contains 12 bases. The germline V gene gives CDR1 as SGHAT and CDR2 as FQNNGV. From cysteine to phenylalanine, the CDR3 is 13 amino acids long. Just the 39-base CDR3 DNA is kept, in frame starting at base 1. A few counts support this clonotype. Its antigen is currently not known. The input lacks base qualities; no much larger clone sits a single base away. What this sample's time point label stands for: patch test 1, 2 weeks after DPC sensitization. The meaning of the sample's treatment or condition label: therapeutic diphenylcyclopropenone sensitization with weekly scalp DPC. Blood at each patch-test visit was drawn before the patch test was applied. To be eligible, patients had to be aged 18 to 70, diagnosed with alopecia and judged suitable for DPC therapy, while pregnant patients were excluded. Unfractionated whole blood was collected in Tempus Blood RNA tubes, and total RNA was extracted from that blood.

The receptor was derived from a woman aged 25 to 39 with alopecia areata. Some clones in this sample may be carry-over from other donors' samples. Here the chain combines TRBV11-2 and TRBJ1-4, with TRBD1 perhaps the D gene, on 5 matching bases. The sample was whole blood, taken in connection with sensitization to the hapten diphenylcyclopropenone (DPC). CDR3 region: CASSRGVGEKLFF. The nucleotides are TGTGCCAGCAGCAGGGGAGTTGGGGAAAAACTGTTTTTT.